This T cell receptor (beta chain) was recovered during a study of post-analysis software for immune sequencing data. As for the study in general: Disease courses included relapsing-remitting, secondary progressive and progressive-relapsing multiple sclerosis.

Presence of unique molecular identifiers characterized the TCR beta cDNA libraries. TCRdb used MiXCR to reprocess the PCR reads, holding one entry per CDR3 protein. The top ten hold approximately 4.5% of the sample, which has under 900,000 distinct CDR3 sequences, roughly 50% seen once. Regarding this clonotype: No antigen is known for it.

General observations from the study: Normalized Chao1 diversity in multiple sclerosis patients fell significantly below that of controls. The study found TRBV5-6, TRBV5-1 and TRBV20-1 among roughly 5 TRBV segments more frequent in patients than controls.

Germline V gives CDR1 SGHKS, CDR2 YYEKEE (reference sequence). The CDR3 totals 19 residues. The V end lost 4 bases, the J end lost 4 bases, and 27 bases lay between the germline ends. The receptor's source is a girl aged 10 to 17 with multiple sclerosis. This chain joins TRBV5-5 and TRBJ2-1, with D maybe TRBD2 (6 bases). Material for sequencing was blood. The CDR3 sequence: CASSPPSPLAPPAYNEQFF. Here the CDR3 DNA reads TGTGCCAGCAGCCCCCCTTCCCCTCTAGCGCCGCCTGCATACAATGAGCAGTTCTTC.